This record looks at one T cell receptor beta chain sequence and its context. The antigen it recognizes is unknown. It has no much larger one-base neighbor in the sample; base qualities were not kept. This sample is part of a study of technical replicates of blood from a few donors (dated by TCRdb to the late 2010s). Receptor libraries were prepared by the immunoSEQ multiplex PCR assay. TCRdb holds this immuneACCESS table with in-frame rearrangements only. Some clones are missing; in checked studies, unresolved V genes explain under half, and the rest has no known cause. This sample is represented by fewer than 70,000 clones; approximately 94% of them were singletons. The ten largest account for around 0.21% of the sample. The sequenced sample was T cells isolated from PBMCs. This clonotype was obtained from a human donor in good health.

The nucleotide sequence reads TGTGCCAGCAGCACGACAGGGGGCCAGACCTACGAGCAGTACTTC. Its product reads: CASSTTGGQTYEQYF. The rearranged chain carries TRBV5-5 and TRBJ2-7; 10 junctional bases match TRBD1. The germline V gene (reference sequence) gives CDR1 as SGHKS and CDR2 as YYEKEE. For this chain, trimming is 4 bases at the V end and 2 bases at the J end, and the number of junction bases without a gene match is 6. The CDR3 covers 15 residues, taking in both the cysteine and the phenylalanine. Only the CDR3 part of the read is kept: 45 bases, read in frame from the first base.